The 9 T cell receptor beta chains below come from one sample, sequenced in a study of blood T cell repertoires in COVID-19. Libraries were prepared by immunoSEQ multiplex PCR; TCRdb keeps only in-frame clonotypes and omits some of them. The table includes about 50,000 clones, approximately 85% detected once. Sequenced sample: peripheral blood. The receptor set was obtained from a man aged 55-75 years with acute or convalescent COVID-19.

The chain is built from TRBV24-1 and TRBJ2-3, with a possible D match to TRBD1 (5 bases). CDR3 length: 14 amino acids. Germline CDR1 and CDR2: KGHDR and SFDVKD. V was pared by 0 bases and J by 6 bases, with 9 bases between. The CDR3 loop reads CATSDLQGRDTQYF. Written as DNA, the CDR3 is TGTGCCACCAGTGATTTGCAGGGAAGGGATACGCAGTATTTT.

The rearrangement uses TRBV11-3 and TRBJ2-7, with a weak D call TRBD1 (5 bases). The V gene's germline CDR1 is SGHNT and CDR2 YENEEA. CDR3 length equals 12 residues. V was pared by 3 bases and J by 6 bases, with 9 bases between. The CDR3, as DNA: TGTGCCAGCAGCTTTGGGGCGTCCGAGCAGTACTTC. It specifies CASSFGASEQYF.

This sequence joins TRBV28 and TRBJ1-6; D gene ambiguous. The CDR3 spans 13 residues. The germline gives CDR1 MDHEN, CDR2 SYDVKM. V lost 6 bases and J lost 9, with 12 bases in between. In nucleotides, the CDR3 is TGTGCCAGCAGGCCTCGACCGGGTTCACCCCTCCACTTT. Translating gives CASRPRPGSPLHF.

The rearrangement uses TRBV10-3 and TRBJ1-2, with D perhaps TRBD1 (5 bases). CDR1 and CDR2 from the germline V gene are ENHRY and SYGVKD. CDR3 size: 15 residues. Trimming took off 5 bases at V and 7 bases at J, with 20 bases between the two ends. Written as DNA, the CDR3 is TGTGCCATCAGTTCTACTAGTGGGGGAGGAGGTGGCTACACCTTC. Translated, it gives CAISSTSGGGGGYTF.

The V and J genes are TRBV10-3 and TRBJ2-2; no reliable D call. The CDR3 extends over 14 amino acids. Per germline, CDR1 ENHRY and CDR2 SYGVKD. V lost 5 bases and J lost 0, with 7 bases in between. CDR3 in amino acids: CAISPGTNTGELFF. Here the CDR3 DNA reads TGTGCCATCAGTCCAGGTACGAACACCGGGGAGCTGTTTTTT.

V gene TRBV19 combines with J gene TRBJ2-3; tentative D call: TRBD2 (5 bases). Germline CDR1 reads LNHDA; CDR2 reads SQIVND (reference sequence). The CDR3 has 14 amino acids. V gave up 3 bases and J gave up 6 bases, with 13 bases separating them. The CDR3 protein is CASSITLAGDTQYF. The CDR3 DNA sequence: TGTGCCAGTAGTATCACCCTAGCTGGGGATACGCAGTATTTT.

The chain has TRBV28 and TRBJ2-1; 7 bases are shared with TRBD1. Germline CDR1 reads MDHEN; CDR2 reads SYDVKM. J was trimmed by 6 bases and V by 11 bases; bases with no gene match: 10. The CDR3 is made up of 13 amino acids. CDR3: CAGSGTDLNEQFF. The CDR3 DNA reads TGTGCCGGCTCCGGGACAGACCTCAATGAGCAGTTCTTC.

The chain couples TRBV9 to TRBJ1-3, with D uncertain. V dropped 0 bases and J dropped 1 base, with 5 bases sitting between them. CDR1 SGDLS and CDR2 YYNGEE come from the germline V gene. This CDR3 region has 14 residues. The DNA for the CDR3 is TGTGCCAGCAGCGTAGATTATTCTGGAAACACCATATATTTT. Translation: CASSVDYSGNTIYF.

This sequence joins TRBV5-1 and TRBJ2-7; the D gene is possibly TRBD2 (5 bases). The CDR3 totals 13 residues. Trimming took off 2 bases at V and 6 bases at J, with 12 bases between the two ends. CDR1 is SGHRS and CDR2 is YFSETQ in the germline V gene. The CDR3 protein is CASSLSGRGEQYF. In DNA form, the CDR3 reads TGCGCCAGCAGCTTATCGGGGAGAGGCGAGCAGTACTTC.